This T cell receptor beta chain was obtained from a study of T cell responses to AZD1222 COVID-19 vaccine. General study findings and limits: Among spike-specific TCRs, nearly half reportedly target unmutated variant regions.

There are 13 residues in the CDR3. Between the trimmed V and J ends, which lost 5 bases and 3 bases, there was a span of 10 bases. Repertoires were generated with immunoSEQ multiplex PCR, while TCRdb's copy carries only in-frame clones and drops some. Among 83,000 or so clones listed, approximately 90% were seen once. This clone is a singleton in its sample. The antigen remains unidentified. Sequences were derived from peripheral blood, sampled on day 0 of MenACWY control vaccination. The sequence was collected from an adult in good health. The chain employs TRBV12-3 or TRBV12-4 and TRBJ1-2; a possible D gene is TRBD1 (6 bases). CDR3 residues: CASSLQGYYGYTF. CDR3 nucleotides: TGTGCCAGCAGTCTACAGGGCTACTATGGCTACACCTTC.